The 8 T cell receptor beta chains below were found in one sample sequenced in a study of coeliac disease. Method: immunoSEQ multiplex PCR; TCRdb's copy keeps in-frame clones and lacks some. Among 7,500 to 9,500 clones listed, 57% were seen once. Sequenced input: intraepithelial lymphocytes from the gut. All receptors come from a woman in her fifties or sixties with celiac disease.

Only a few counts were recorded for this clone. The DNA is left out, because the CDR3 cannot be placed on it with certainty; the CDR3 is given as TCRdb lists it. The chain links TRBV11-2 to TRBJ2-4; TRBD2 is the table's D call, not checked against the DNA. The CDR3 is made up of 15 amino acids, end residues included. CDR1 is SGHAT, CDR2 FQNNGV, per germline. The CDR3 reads CASSLEWGEGSPRDF.

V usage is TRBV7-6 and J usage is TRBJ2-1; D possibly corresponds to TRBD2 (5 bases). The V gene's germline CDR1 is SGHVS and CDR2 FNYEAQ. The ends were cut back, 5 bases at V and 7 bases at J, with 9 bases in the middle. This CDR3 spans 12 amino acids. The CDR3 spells CASSREGNEQFF. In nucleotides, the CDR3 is TGTGCCAGCAGCCGAGAGGGTAATGAGCAGTTCTTC.

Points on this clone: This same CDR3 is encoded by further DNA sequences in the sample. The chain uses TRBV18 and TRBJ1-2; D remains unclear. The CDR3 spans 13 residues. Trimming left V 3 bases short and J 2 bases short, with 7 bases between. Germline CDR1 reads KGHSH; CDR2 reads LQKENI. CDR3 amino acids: CASSPGPNYGYTF. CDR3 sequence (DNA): TGTGCCAGCTCACCTGGGCCCAACTATGGCTACACCTTC.

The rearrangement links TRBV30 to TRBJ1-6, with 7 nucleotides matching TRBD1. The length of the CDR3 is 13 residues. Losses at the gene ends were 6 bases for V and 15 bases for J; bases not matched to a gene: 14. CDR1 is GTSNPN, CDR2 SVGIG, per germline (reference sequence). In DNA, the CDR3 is TGTGCCTGCCCGGGACAGTTGAATTCAGACCTCCACTTT. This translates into CACPGQLNSDLHF.

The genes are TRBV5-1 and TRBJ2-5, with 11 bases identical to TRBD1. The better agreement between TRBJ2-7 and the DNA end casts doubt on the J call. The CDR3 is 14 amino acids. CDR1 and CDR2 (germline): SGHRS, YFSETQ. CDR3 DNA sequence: TGCGCCAGCAGCTTAGGGACAGGGGGGAACGAGCAGTACTTC. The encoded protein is CASSLGTGGNEQYF.

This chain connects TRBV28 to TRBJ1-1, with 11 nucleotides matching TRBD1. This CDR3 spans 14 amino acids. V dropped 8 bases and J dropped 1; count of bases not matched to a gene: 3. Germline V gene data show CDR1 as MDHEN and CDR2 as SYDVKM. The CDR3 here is CASGGQGANTEAFF. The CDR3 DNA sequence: TGTGCCAGCGGAGGACAGGGGGCGAACACTGAAGCTTTCTTT.

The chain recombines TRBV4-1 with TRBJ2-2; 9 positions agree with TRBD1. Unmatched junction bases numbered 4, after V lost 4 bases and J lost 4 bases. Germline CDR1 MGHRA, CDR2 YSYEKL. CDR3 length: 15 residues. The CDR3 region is CASSPIQGATGELFF. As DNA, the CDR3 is TGCGCCAGCAGCCCAATACAGGGGGCCACCGGGGAGCTGTTTTTT.

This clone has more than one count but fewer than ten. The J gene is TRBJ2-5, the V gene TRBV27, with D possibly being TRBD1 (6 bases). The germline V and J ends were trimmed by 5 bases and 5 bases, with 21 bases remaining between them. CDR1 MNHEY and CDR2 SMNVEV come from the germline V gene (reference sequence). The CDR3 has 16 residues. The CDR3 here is CASSQKQGIETETQYF. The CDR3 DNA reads TGTGCCAGCAGTCAAAAACAGGGTATCGAAACGGAGACCCAGTACTTC.